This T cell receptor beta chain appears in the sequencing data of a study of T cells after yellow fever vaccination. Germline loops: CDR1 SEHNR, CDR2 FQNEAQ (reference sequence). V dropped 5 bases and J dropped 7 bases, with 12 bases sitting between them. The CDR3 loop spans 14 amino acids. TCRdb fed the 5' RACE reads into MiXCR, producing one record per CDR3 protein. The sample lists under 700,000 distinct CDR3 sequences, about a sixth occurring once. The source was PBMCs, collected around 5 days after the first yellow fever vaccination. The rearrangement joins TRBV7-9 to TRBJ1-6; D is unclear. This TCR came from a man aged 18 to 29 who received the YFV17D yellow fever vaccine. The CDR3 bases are TGTGCCAGCAGCCAAGTGAAAAGAAATTCACCCCTCCACTTT. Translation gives CASSQVKRNSPLHF.